This T cell receptor (beta chain) was obtained from a study of blood T cell repertoires in COVID-19. Study-wide background: Sources were T cells, B-cell-depleted T cells, or PBMCs; the material itself was cDNA or gDNA.

CDR3 size: 18 residues. V lost 2 bases and J lost 0; bases outside the gene matches: 7. Data came from immunoSEQ multiplex PCR; TCRdb stores just in-frame clones and leaves some out. This table has hundreds of thousands of clones, about nine tenths appearing once. Enrollees, about 18 to 90 years old, lived in 24 US areas. Assignments of participants to cohorts depended upon their own reported clinical history. This clonotype was obtained from a woman between 50 and 59 years old in a cohort exposed to, infected with or recovered from COVID-19 (not recorded which). The V gene is TRBV23-1, the J gene TRBJ2-7, with TRBD2 matching over 13 bases. Being an ORF, TRBV23-1 has a function that is uncertain. Input material: PBMCs or T cells enriched from blood (not recorded which). The chain's CDR3 is CASSQTKGLAGVSYEQYF. In nucleotides, the CDR3 is TGCGCCAGCAGTCAAACAAAAGGACTAGCGGGGGTCTCCTACGAGCAGTACTTC.